The 27 T cell receptor beta chains listed next were all sequenced from one sample in a study of T cells generated in artificial thymic organoids (dated by TCRdb to 2017 to 2019). The library was made by 5' RACE. The run used an Illumina MiSeq. TCRalpha and TCRbeta libraries were amplified in separate semi-nested PCR reactions using Advantage 2 and reverse primers located in the TRAC or TRBC constant regions. Through fastp at Q25 and MiXCR, TCRdb rebuilt clones from the public reads, retaining in-frame beta chains. Each CDR3 protein appears once, grouped with its most common genes and DNA. This sample holds about 3,300 distinct CDR3 sequences; under 40% were observed only once. The top ten hold 2.4% of the sample. The sample comprised naive CD8+ T cells from blood. Explained via the paper, the cell subset or site label denotes: CD3+TCRalphabeta+CD8SP T cells; for blood, CD45RO-CCR7+ naive CD8+ T cells. These receptors came from a human donor who gave cord blood stem cells for thymic organoid culture, a cardiac surgery patient who gave postnatal thymus, or a blood donor (not recorded which).

The CDR3 nucleotides are TGCAGTGCTAGAGATGGGGGACTAGGAGGCGAGACCCAGTACTTC. It codes for CSARDGGLGGETQYF. This rearrangement joins TRBV20-1 to TRBJ2-5, with 8 bases identical to TRBD2. This CDR3 has 15 amino acids. Germline CDR1 reads DFQATT; CDR2 reads SNEGSKA (reference sequence). V was pared by 0 bases and J by 5 bases, with 8 bases of the junction left unmatched.

This clonotype counts as large. This chain uses TRBV7-9 with TRBJ2-4, with 7 bases identical to TRBD1. The V segment lost 6 bases and the J segment 9 bases; nucleotides outside the gene matches: 5. This CDR3 region has 12 residues. Per germline, CDR1 SEHNR and CDR2 FQNEAQ (reference sequence). This CDR3 is CASRTGSGIQYF. As DNA, the CDR3 is TGTGCCAGCAGGACAGGGTCGGGCATTCAGTACTTC.

This clonotype was counted between two and nine times. The V gene is TRBV4-3, the J gene TRBJ2-1; D might be TRBD1 (5 bases). Germline assignment: CDR1 LGHNA and CDR2 YSLEER. The ends were cut back, 6 bases at V and 4 bases at J, with 19 bases in the middle. This CDR3 spans 16 amino acids. CDR3 coding DNA: TGCGCCAGCAGTCCCATCCTTAGCAGGGTTTACAATGAGCAGTTCTTC. Protein product: CASSPILSRVYNEQFF.

Comment on this clonotype: A much larger clone differs by one base, so this may be a read error. The chain links TRBV5-1 to TRBJ1-1; D is uncertain. This CDR3 has 14 amino acids. Looked up from germline, CDR1 is SGHRS and CDR2 is YFSETQ. The CDR3 DNA sequence: TGCGTCAGCAGCTTGAGTCAGCCGAACACTGAAGCTTTCTTT. Residues: CVSSLSQPNTEAFF.

By share of the sample, this clonotype is medium-sized. The chain combines TRBV9 with TRBJ2-1; TRBD2 agrees at 9 bases. Germline V gene sequence: CDR1 SGDLS, CDR2 YYNGEE. V lost 4 bases and J lost 6; bases outside the gene matches: 14. This CDR3 contains 17 residues. This CDR3 reads CASSPRPAGGRGNEQFF. CDR3 coding DNA: TGTGCCAGCAGCCCACGCCCAGCGGGGGGCCGCGGCAATGAGCAGTTCTTC.

The chain employs TRBV27 and TRBJ2-3; TRBD2 agrees at 14 bases. The CDR3 length is 19 residues. Germline CDR1 reads MNHEY; CDR2 reads SMNVEV (reference sequence). The trim removed 2 bases at V and 4 bases at J, leaving 11 bases unmatched. This CDR3 reads CASSLAPKTSGRGADTQYF. The CDR3 DNA is TGTGCCAGCAGTTTAGCCCCCAAGACTAGCGGGAGGGGTGCAGATACGCAGTATTTT.

This chain uses TRBV7-8 with TRBJ2-7; 8 nucleotides line up with TRBD1. The CDR3 contains 15 residues. From germline, CDR1 is SGHVS and CDR2 FQNEAQ. With 1 base clipped from V and 2 bases from J, the junction kept 4 bases outside the gene matches. The CDR3 is CASSLEGQGTYEQYF. CDR3 sequence (DNA): TGTGCCAGCAGCTTAGAAGGACAGGGTACCTACGAGCAGTACTTC.

The CDR3 nucleotides are TGCGCCAGCAGTCCCGACATTACCTACGAGCAGTACTTC. Protein sequence: CASSPDITYEQYF. The chain combines TRBV10-2 with TRBJ2-7; D is uncertain. Germline V gives CDR1 WSHSY, CDR2 SAAADI. The CDR3 runs to 13 residues. Trimming shortened V by 5 bases and J by 2 bases, and 10 bases separated the two germline ends.

This clonotype is classed as medium-sized. This chain connects TRBV10-2 to TRBJ2-1, with 9 bases matching TRBD2. Germline values: CDR1 WSHSY, CDR2 SAAADI. The CDR3 runs 15 residues. The V gene end was trimmed by 3 bases and the J gene end by 7 bases; junction bases not matched to a gene: 7. The CDR3 nucleotides read TGCGCCAGCAGTGAAGGCGGGAGGGCGAGAAATGAGCAGTTCTTC. As protein: CASSEGGRARNEQFF.

The table lists this clonotype with a few counts. The chain uses TRBV5-4 and TRBJ1-2, with TRBD1 as a possible D gene (5 bases). Germline CDR1 SGHNT, CDR2 YYREEE (reference sequence). Trimming stripped 9 bases from V and 0 bases from J, with 15 bases between. This CDR3 has 14 residues. In DNA, the CDR3 is TGTGCCACGCGCCACAGGCCAACTAACTATGGCTACACCTTC. Translated, it gives CATRHRPTNYGYTF.

A word on this clonotype: A read error may produce the germline difference seen at one junction end. The V call is TRBV7-9, the J call TRBJ2-7; D call uncertain. The CDR3 is 12 amino acids. Per the germline V gene, CDR1 is SEHNR and CDR2 is FQNEAQ (reference sequence). The CDR3: CASSQSKLEQCF. CDR3 DNA: TGTGCCAGCAGCCAGTCGAAGCTCGAGCAGTGCTTC.

The chain couples TRBV12-3 or TRBV12-4 to TRBJ2-7; D gene uncertain. The ends were cut back, 1 base at V and 6 bases at J, with 13 bases in the middle. This CDR3 spans 14 amino acids. CDR3 sequence: CASSLDSYPVEQYF. CDR3 in DNA: TGTGCCAGCAGTTTAGATTCTTACCCCGTCGAGCAGTACTTC.

This clonotype turned up a few times. The rearrangement uses TRBV15 and TRBJ2-3, with D perhaps TRBD2 (6 bases). The length of the CDR3 is 12 residues. Trimming cost V 5 bases and J 7 bases, with 10 bases left between them. Per the germline V gene, CDR1 is LNHNV and CDR2 is YYDKDF (reference sequence). CDR3 sequence (DNA): TGTGCCACCAGCCCCGGGGGAAATACGCAGTATTTT. Its protein product is CATSPGGNTQYF.

By sample fraction, this clonotype is large. The chain links TRBV4-3 to TRBJ2-1; TRBD2 might be the D (5 bases). CDR1 and CDR2 from the germline V gene are LGHNA and YSLEER. V dropped 0 bases and J dropped 5 bases, with 8 bases sitting between them. The CDR3 extends over 14 amino acids. The CDR3 sequence is CASSQDQTNNEQFF. The CDR3 DNA reads TGCGCCAGCAGCCAAGATCAGACTAACAATGAGCAGTTCTTC.

The rearrangement links TRBV7-9 to TRBJ2-3; D perhaps matches TRBD1 (5 bases). In germline, CDR1 is SEHNR, CDR2 FQNEAQ (reference sequence). There are 14 residues in the CDR3. Trimming cost V 4 bases and J 5 bases, with 13 bases left between them. The CDR3 region has the DNA TGTGCCAGCAGCTCCGAAATTGACAGAGATACGCAGTATTTT. This translates into CASSSEIDRDTQYF.

As regards this clonotype: An end of the junction does not agree with germline; a read error may underlie this. The CDR3 here is CAISLLAGGSTDTQYF. In DNA, the CDR3 is TGTGCCATCAGTTTACTTGCGGGAGGTAGCACAGATACGCAGTATTTT. V usage is TRBV28 and J usage is TRBJ2-3; the match to TRBD2 covers 8 bases. The germline gives CDR1 MDHEN, CDR2 SYDVKM. The CDR3 runs to 16 residues.

The chain employs TRBV29-1 and TRBJ1-5, with 9 bases lining up with TRBD1. CDR1 is SQVTM, CDR2 ANQGSEA, per germline. The CDR3 covers 16 residues. The V segment lost 4 bases and the J segment 0 bases; nucleotides outside the gene matches: 7. CDR3 in amino acids: CSVGTGVGDSNQPQHF. The CDR3 DNA follows: TGCAGCGTTGGGACAGGGGTCGGGGATAGCAATCAGCCCCAGCATTTT.

This clonotype is medium-sized by share. This chain links TRBV7-9 with TRBJ2-3; weak D call: TRBD1 (8 bases). This CDR3 region has 16 residues. Germline V CDR1 and CDR2: SEHNR, FQNEAQ (reference sequence). With 5 bases removed from V and 2 bases from J, the gap between germline ends came to 17 bases. The chain's CDR3 is CASSARTGTNTDTQYF. DNA of the CDR3: TGTGCCAGCAGCGCCCGGACAGGGACTAACACAGATACGCAGTATTTT.

This clonotype has more than one count but fewer than ten. The chain combines TRBV9 with TRBJ2-7, with D uncertain. Per germline, CDR1 SGDLS and CDR2 YYNGEE. V gave up 2 bases and J gave up 1 base, with 7 bases separating them. The CDR3 extends over 13 amino acids. DNA for the CDR3: TGTGCCAGCAGCGTCGCAGATTCCTACGAGCAGTACTTC. This translates into CASSVADSYEQYF.

V usage is TRBV19 and J usage is TRBJ2-1; the match to TRBD1 covers 9 bases. With V trimmed by 6 bases and J by 3 bases, 12 bases remained unmatched. The CDR3 loop spans 17 amino acids. Germline V lookup: CDR1 LNHDA, CDR2 SQIVND (reference sequence). This CDR3 is CASSRGPRDRVYNEQFF. The DNA for the CDR3 is TGTGCCAGTAGCAGGGGGCCTCGGGACAGGGTCTACAATGAGCAGTTCTTC.

The CDR3 DNA follows: TGCGCCAGCAGTAGAGACGGCTCACCCCTCCACTTT. Translated, it gives CASSRDGSPLHF. The J gene is TRBJ1-6, the V gene TRBV4-1; no clear D gene. The CDR3 loop spans 12 amino acids. Trimming left V 6 bases short and J 10 bases short, with 10 bases between. The germline V gene has CDR1 MGHRA and CDR2 YSYEKL.

The chain joins TRBV29-1 to TRBJ1-3; D not certain. V was pared by 0 bases and J by 0 bases, with 12 bases between. This CDR3 spans 16 amino acids. CDR1 is SQVTM and CDR2 is ANQGSEA in the germline V gene. The chain's CDR3 is CSVEEERQSSGNTIYF. CDR3 nucleotide sequence: TGCAGCGTTGAAGAAGAAAGGCAGAGCTCTGGAAACACCATATATTTT.

This clonotype is termed medium-sized (0.01 to 0.1%). The chain combines TRBV28 with TRBJ1-5; D is undetermined. Germline CDR1 reads MDHEN; CDR2 reads SYDVKM. V was pared by 1 base and J by 5 bases, with 6 bases between. This CDR3 has 13 residues. The CDR3 nucleotides read TGTGCCAGCAGTTTATTGGGGTATCAGCCCCAGCATTTT. It specifies CASSLLGYQPQHF.

This rearrangement joins TRBV28 to TRBJ2-1, with 7 bases lining up with TRBD2. The CDR3 spans 17 residues. The V gene's germline CDR1 is MDHEN and CDR2 SYDVKM. V lost 6 bases, J lost 1 base, and 12 bases stayed unmatched. This CDR3 reads CASRLLAPDGSYNEQFF. The CDR3 DNA reads TGTGCCAGCAGATTACTAGCGCCCGACGGATCCTACAATGAGCAGTTCTTC.

Sample share makes this clonotype medium-sized (0.01 to 0.1%). The CDR3 spells CASSYSSLRETNQPQHF. The CDR3 DNA reads as TGTGCCAGCAGTTACTCGTCCTTGAGGGAAACTAATCAGCCCCAGCATTTT. The rearrangement joins TRBV6-5 to TRBJ1-5; D is unclear. The CDR3 extends over 17 amino acids. Per germline, CDR1 MNHEY and CDR2 SVGAGI. V lost 0 bases to trimming and J lost 4 bases, with 16 bases between them.

The table lists this clonotype with a few counts. A much larger clonotype is one base distant, so this may be a read error. Without the conserved terminal phenylalanine or tryptophan, this CDR3 likely stems from a read error. This sequence joins TRBV9 and TRBJ1-2; weak D call: TRBD1 (5 bases). The V end lost 3 bases, the J end lost 8 bases, and 14 bases lay between the germline ends. CDR1 and CDR2 from the germline V gene are SGDLS and YYNGEE. The CDR3 contains 13 residues. The CDR3 region has the DNA TGTGCCAGCAGCGCCGCCGGGGGAGACGGCTACACCCTC. Encoded protein: CASSAAGGDGYTL.

The chain recombines TRBV25-1 with TRBJ2-7; TRBD1 agrees at 8 bases. Germline V lookup: CDR1 MGHDK, CDR2 SYGVNS. The CDR3 extends over 17 amino acids. Germline trimming cut 1 base from V and 4 bases from J; bases unmatched to any gene: 12. The chain's CDR3 is CASSEFRPGQEQYEQYF. CDR3 DNA: TGTGCCAGCAGTGAATTCCGACCGGGACAGGAGCAGTACGAGCAGTACTTC.